A selection of T cell receptor beta chains follows, all from one sample in a study of beta chain features in type 1 diabetes. This table comes from immunoSEQ multiplex PCR, and its TCRdb copy is limited to in-frame clones, with some not included. The sample carries around 500,000 clones, 10% to 12% recorded once. Sequenced sample: naive CD4+ T cells from blood. The receptor source for this set is a woman aged 18 to 35 in good health. CDR3s include the opening cysteine and the closing phenylalanine or tryptophan. Each record gives: V gene, CDR3 length, clone size, J gene, D gene, CDR3 DNA, CDR3 protein. D genes are given only for firm matches. Rows give clone size only sometimes, using once, few, many, or a class for an expanded clone.

>TRBV28|14|.|TRBJ2-3|.
TGTGCCAACGTGCGGGACGCTAGCACAGATACGCAGTATTTT
CANVRDASTDTQYF
>TRBV10-3|14|few|TRBJ2-7|TRBD2
TGTGCCATCACCGATAGCGGGAGGAACTACGAGCAGTACTTC
CAITDSGRNYEQYF
>TRBV7-3|15|few|TRBJ2-6|.
TGTGCCAGCAGCCTCGACAGCTCTGGGGCCAACGTCCTGACTTTC
CASSLDSSGANVLTF
>TRBV19|13|.|TRBJ2-5|.
TGTGCCAGTAGGCCCGAATGGGAAGAGACCCAGTACTTC
CASRPEWEETQYF
>TRBV4-1|9|few|TRBJ2-1|.
TGCGCCAGCAGCCAAGGCCCGTTCTTC
CASSQGPFF
>TRBV19|15|.|TRBJ2-1|.
TGTGCCAGTAGTATCCCCACGGCAGGGGACAATGAGCAGTTCTTC
CASSIPTAGDNEQFF
>TRBV2|12|few|TRBJ2-1|.
TGTGCCAGCAGCGACTATTACAATGAGCAGTTCTTC
CASSDYYNEQFF
>TRBV7-8|17|.|TRBJ2-5|.
TGTGCCAGCAGCTTAGGATCAGGCCCCTACCGAGGGGAGACCCAGTACTTC
CASSLGSGPYRGETQYF
>TRBV28|13|few|TRBJ2-5|TRBD1
TGTGCCAGCAGCAACAGGGGACAAGAGACCCAGTACTTC
CASSNRGQETQYF
>TRBV7-2|13|few|TRBJ2-1|.
TGTGCCAGCAGCTCCCCGGGCCCCAATGAGCAGTTCTTC
CASSSPGPNEQFF
>TRBV7-2|13|.|TRBJ2-2|.
TGTGCCAGCATAGGCCAGACCACCGGGGAGCTGTTTTTT
CASIGQTTGELFF
>TRBV9|13|.|TRBJ2-5|TRBD2
TGTGCCAGCAGCGTAGCTAGCGGAGAGACCCAGTACTTC
CASSVASGETQYF
>TRBV27|11|.|TRBJ1-2|.
TGTGCCAGCAGCCAGGGTTCTGGCTACACCTTC
CASSQGSGYTF
>TRBV10-3|13|.|TRBJ2-7|.
TGTGCCATCAGTGAGTCTGGGTCCTACGAGCAGTACTTC
CAISESGSYEQYF
>TRBV4-2|14|few|TRBJ2-3|.
TGTGCCAGCAGCCAAGCAGCCACCACAGATACGCAGTATTTT
CASSQAATTDTQYF
>TRBV15|15|.|TRBJ2-7|TRBD1
TGTGCCACCAGCAGAGGGACAGGGCGTGGGTACGAGCAGTACTTC
CATSRGTGRGYEQYF
>TRBV9|14|.|TRBJ2-5|.
TGTGCCAGCAGCGTAGCAACAGAACAAGAGACCCAGTACTTC
CASSVATEQETQYF
>TRBV18|14|.|TRBJ1-2|.
TGTGCCAGCTCACCCCGCAGGGATGCCTATGGCTACACCTTC
CASSPRRDAYGYTF
>TRBV20-1|11|.|TRBJ2-3|.
TGCAGTGCCTTACACGGAGATACGCAGTATTTT
CSALHGDTQYF
>TRBV15|13|few|TRBJ1-2|TRBD1
TGTGCCACCAGCAGGGACAGGGTACGAGGCTACACCTTC
CATSRDRVRGYTF
>TRBV30|14|.|TRBJ2-7|.
TGTGCCTGGAGCTACGGACAAAACCTAGACGAGCAGTACTTC
CAWSYGQNLDEQYF
>TRBV27|15|.|TRBJ2-5|.
TGTGCCAGCAGTTTATCGGTACTAACAGGGGAGACCCAGTACTTC
CASSLSVLTGETQYF
>TRBV5-4|15|few|TRBJ2-3|TRBD2
TGTGCCAGCAGTGCTCCGGGACTAAGCACAGATACGCAGTATTTT
CASSAPGLSTDTQYF
>TRBV4-3|15|.|TRBJ2-6|TRBD1
TGCGCCAGCAGCCAGACAGGGACTGGGGCCAACGTCCTGACTTTC
CASSQTGTGANVLTF
>TRBV30|12|many|TRBJ2-7|TRBD1
TGTGCCTGGGAACAGGGGTTCGACGAGCAGTACTTC
CAWEQGFDEQYF
>TRBV7-9|17|.|TRBJ2-3|TRBD2
TGTGCCAGCAGCTTGTTTCTAGCGGGACCCAAGTTGGATACGCAGTATTTT
CASSLFLAGPKLDTQYF
>TRBV30|15|few|TRBJ2-2|.
TGTGCCGGGAGTGTCCTAAGAGCTGAGGCCGGGGAGCTGTTTTTT
CAGSVLRAEAGELFF
>TRBV14|15|.|TRBJ1-4|TRBD1
TGTGCCAGCAGCCAAGAAGCGAGGGGGCGTGAAAAACTGTTTTTT
CASSQEARGREKLFF
>TRBV6-5|15|few|TRBJ2-1|TRBD1
TGTGCCAGCAGTTATTCCGGGACAGGGGTGACTGAGCAGTTCTTC
CASSYSGTGVTEQFF
>TRBV25-1|16|few|TRBJ2-1|TRBD1
TGTGCCAGCAGTGACCCCCGGACAGGGACGGCGACTGAGCAGTTCTTC
CASSDPRTGTATEQFF
>TRBV7-6|14|few|TRBJ2-5|.
TGTGCCAGCAGCAAGAGGGGGATCCAAGAGACCCAGTACTTC
CASSKRGIQETQYF
>TRBV5-1|14|.|TRBJ1-5|TRBD1
TGCGCCAGCAGCTTGGGGACAGGGGGCCAGCCCCAGCATTTT
CASSLGTGGQPQHF
>TRBV9|15|.|TRBJ1-6|TRBD1
TGTGCCAGCGATCCGGGGACAGGGACTTTTGTCCCCCTCCACTTT
CASDPGTGTFVPLHF
>TRBV29-1|15|few|TRBJ1-2|.
TGCAGCGTCCCAAGGGGGGGGAGTGCAAACTATGGCTACACCTTC
CSVPRGGSANYGYTF
>TRBV14|15|.|TRBJ1-5|TRBD1
TGTGCCAGCAGCGCCGGGACAGGTAGTAATCAGCCCCAGCATTTT
CASSAGTGSNQPQHF
>TRBV30|17|many|TRBJ2-1|TRBD2
TGTGCCTGGAGTGTTTTTAGGACTAGCGGGAAAAGGAATGAGCAGTTCTTC
CAWSVFRTSGKRNEQFF
>TRBV4-1|17|few|TRBJ1-2|.
TGCGCCAGCAGCCACCCGTCCCGGACGACAGAGGGCTATGGCTACACCTTC
CASSHPSRTTEGYGYTF
>TRBV7-8|17|.|TRBJ1-5|TRBD1
TGTGCCAGCACAATCGGGACAGCACCAAGAAAAAATCAGCCCCAGCATTTT
CASTIGTAPRKNQPQHF
>TRBV7-3|15|.|TRBJ2-1|.
TGTGCCAGCAGCTTCTTCGGAGGGAGAAACAATGAGCAGTTCTTC
CASSFFGGRNNEQFF
>TRBV7-9|14|.|TRBJ1-2|.
TGTGCCAGCAGCTTAATAGGGCTTGGCTATGGCTACACCTTC
CASSLIGLGYGYTF
>TRBV28|14|.|TRBJ1-3|.
TGTGCCAGCCTTGCCGGGACTCTCGGAAACACCATATATTTT
CASLAGTLGNTIYF
>TRBV25-1|15|.|TRBJ2-1|.
TGTGCCAGCAGTGAATTATGGGGGACCTACAATGAGCAGTTCTTC
CASSELWGTYNEQFF
>TRBV29-1|15|few|TRBJ2-2|TRBD1
TGCAGTGTGGACGGACAGGGAGCGCACACCGGGGAGCTGTTTTTT
CSVDGQGAHTGELFF
>TRBV7-8|15|few|TRBJ2-2|.
TGTGCCAGCAGCTTAGGGCGGCCCCAGGCCGGGGAGCTGTTTTTT
CASSLGRPQAGELFF
>TRBV7-9|17|few|TRBJ2-3|TRBD2
TGTGCCAGCAGCGAGCGACTAGCGGGGGGGAGGACAGATACGCAGTATTTT
CASSERLAGGRTDTQYF
>TRBV29-1|12|.|TRBJ2-7|.
TGCAGCGCCGGGAGAGATCGGAACGAGCAGTACTTC
CSAGRDRNEQYF
>TRBV18|13|few|TRBJ2-3|.
TGTGCCAGCTCACCACAGGGCACAGATACGCAGTATTTT
CASSPQGTDTQYF
>TRBV19|15|once|TRBJ2-1|TRBD2
TGTGCCAGTACCGCGAGCGGGGTAGCCTACAATGAGCAGTTCTTC
CASTASGVAYNEQFF
>TRBV7-9|13|few|TRBJ2-5|.
TGTGCCAGCACTCCCGGGGCCCGGGAGACCCAGTACTTC
CASTPGARETQYF
>TRBV5-4|16|few|TRBJ2-7|.
TGTGCCAGCAGCTCGGGTGCCGGGACGGCGGCCTACGAGCAGTACTTC
CASSSGAGTAAYEQYF
>TRBV6-1|13|few|TRBJ2-3|.
TGTGCCAGCAGAACAGGAGTCACAGATACGCAGTATTTT
CASRTGVTDTQYF
>TRBV20-1|11|few|TRBJ2-1|.
TGCAGTGCTAGAGACCGGCATGAGCAGTTCTTC
CSARDRHEQFF